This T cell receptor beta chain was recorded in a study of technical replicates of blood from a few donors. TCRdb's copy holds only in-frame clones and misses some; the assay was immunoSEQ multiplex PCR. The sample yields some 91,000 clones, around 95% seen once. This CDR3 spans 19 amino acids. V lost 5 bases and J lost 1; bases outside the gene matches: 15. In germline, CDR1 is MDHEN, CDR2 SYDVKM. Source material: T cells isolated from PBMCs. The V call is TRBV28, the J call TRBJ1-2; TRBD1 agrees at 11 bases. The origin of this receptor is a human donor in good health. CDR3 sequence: CASSLFPGTGGVVNYGYTF. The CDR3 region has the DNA TGTGCCAGCAGTCTATTCCCCGGGACAGGGGGAGTAGTTAACTATGGCTACACCTTC.